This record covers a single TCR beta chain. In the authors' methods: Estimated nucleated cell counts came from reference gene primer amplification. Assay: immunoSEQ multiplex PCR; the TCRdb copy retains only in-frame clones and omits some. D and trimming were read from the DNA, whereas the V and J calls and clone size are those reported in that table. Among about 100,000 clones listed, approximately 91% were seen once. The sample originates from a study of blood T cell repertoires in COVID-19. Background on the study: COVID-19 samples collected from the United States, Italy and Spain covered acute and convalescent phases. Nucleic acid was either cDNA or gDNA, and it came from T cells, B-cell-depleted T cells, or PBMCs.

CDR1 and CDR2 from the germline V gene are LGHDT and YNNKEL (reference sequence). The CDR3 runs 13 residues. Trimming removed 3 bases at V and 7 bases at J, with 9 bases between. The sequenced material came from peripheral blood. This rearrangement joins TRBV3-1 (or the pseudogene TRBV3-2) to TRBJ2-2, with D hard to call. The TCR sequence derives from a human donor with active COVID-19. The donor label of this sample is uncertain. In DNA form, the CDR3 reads TGTGCCAGCAGCCACGCGTCCGGCGGGGAGCTGTTTTTT. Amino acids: CASSHASGGELFF.